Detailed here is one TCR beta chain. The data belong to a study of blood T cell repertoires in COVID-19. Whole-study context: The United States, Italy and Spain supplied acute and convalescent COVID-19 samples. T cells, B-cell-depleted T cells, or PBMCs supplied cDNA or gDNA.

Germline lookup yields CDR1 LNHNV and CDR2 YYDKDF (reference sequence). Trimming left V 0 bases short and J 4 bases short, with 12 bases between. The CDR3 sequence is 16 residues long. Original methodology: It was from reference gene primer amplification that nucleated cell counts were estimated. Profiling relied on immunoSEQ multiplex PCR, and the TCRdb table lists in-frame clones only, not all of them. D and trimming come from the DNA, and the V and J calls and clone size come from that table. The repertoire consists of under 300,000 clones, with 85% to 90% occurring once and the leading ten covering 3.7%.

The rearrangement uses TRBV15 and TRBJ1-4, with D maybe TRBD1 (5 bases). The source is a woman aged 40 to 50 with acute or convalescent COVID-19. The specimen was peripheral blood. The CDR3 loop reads CATSRDGRGINEKLFF. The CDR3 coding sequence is TGTGCCACCAGCAGAGATGGTAGGGGTATTAATGAAAAACTGTTTTTT.